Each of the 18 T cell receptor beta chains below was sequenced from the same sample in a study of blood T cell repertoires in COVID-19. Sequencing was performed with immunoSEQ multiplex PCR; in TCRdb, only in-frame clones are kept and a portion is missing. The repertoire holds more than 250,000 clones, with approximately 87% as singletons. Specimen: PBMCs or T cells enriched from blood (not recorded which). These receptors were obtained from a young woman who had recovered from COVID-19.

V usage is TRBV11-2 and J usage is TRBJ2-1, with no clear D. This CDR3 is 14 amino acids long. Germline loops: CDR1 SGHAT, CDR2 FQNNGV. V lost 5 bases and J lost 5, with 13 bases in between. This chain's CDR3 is CASSSPMSNNEQFF. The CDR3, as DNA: TGTGCCAGCAGCAGTCCAATGAGCAACAATGAGCAGTTCTTC. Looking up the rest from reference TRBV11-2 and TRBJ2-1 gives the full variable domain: EAGVAQSPRYKIIEKRQSVAFWCNPISGHATLYWYQQILGQGPKLLIQFQNNGVVDDSQLPKDRFSAERLKGVDSTLKIQPAKLEDSAVYLCASSSPMSNNEQFFGPGTRLTVL.

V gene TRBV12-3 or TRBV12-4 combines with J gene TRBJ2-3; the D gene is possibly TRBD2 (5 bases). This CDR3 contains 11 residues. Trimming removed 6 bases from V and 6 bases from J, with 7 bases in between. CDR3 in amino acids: CASRRGDTQYF. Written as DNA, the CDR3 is TGTGCCAGCAGAAGAGGGGATACGCAGTATTTT.

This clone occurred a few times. CDR3 region: CASSPLPGLAGGPGEQFF. CDR3 coding DNA: TGTGCCAGCAGCCCACTACCGGGACTAGCGGGGGGGCCAGGTGAGCAGTTCTTC. The chain combines TRBV7-9 with TRBJ2-1, with 16 bases matching TRBD2. The CDR3 runs to 18 residues. The ends lost 5 bases at V and 9 bases at J; junction bases unmatched: 13. CDR1 SEHNR and CDR2 FQNEAQ come from the germline V gene (reference sequence).

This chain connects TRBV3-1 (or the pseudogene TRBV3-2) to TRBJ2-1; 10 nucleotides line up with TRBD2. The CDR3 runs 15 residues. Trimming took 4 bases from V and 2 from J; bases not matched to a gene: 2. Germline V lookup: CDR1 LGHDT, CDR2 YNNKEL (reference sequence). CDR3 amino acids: CASSLAGGTYNEQFF. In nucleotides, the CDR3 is TGTGCCAGCAGCCTAGCGGGGGGTACCTACAATGAGCAGTTCTTC.

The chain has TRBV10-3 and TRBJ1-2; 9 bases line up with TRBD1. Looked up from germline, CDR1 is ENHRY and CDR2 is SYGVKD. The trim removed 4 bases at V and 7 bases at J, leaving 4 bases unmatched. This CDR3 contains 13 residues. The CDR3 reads CAISGDRESGYTF. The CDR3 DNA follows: TGTGCCATCAGTGGGGACAGGGAGAGTGGCTACACCTTC.

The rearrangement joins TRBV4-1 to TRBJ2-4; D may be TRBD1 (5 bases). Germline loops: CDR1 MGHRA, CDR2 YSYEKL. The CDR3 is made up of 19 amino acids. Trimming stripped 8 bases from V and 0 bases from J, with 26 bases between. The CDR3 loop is CASFPKPGILILAKNIQYF. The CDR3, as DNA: TGCGCCAGCTTCCCGAAACCAGGGATACTGATATTAGCCAAAAACATTCAGTACTTC.

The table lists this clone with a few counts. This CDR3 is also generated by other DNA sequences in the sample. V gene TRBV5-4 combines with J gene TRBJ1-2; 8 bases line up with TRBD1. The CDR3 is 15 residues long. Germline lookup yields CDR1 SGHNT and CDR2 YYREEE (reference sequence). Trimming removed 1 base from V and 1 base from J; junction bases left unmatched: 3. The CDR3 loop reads CASSLRDRGNYGYTF. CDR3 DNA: TGTGCCAGCAGCTTGCGAGACAGGGGTAACTATGGCTACACCTTC.

The CDR3 spells CASSLWGNRADTQYF. The DNA of the CDR3 is TGTGCCAGCAGCTTATGGGGGAACAGGGCGGATACGCAGTATTTT. The chain combines TRBV11-2 with TRBJ2-3; TRBD1 is a possible D gene (6 bases). V was cut by 2 bases and J by 6 bases, with 15 bases left in between. This CDR3 has 15 amino acids. In germline, CDR1 is SGHAT, CDR2 FQNNGV.

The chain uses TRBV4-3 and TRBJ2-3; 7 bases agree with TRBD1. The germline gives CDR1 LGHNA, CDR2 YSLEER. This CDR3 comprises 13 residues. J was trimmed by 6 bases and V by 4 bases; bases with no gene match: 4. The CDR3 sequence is CASSRGRGDTQYF. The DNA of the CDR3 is TGCGCCAGCAGCCGGGGCAGGGGGGATACGCAGTATTTT.

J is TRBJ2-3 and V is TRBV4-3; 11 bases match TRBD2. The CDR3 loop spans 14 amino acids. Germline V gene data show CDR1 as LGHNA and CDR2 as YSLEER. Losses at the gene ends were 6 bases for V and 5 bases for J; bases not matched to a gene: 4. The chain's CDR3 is CASSWLAGGDTQYF. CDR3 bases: TGCGCCAGCAGTTGGCTAGCGGGGGGAGATACGCAGTATTTT.

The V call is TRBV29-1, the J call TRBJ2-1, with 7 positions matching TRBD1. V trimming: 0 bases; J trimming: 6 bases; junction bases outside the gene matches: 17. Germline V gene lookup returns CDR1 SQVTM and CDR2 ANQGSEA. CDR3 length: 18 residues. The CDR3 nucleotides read TGCAGCGTTGAAGAGTTTACAGGGGCCCTATCTATGAGCAATGAGCAGTTCTTC. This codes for CSVEEFTGALSMSNEQFF.

CDR3 DNA sequence: TGTGCCTGGAGGGATCAGGGAGAAGCTTTCTTT. It codes for CAWRDQGEAFF. The chain links TRBV30 to TRBJ1-1, with D tentatively TRBD1 (5 bases). The CDR3 sequence is 11 residues long. Germline V CDR1 and CDR2: GTSNPN, SVGIG (reference sequence). Trimming removed 3 bases at V and 8 bases at J, with 10 bases between.

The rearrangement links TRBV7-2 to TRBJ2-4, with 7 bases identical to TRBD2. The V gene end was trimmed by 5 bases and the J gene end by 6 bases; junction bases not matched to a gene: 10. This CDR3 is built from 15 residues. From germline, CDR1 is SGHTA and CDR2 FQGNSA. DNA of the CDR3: TGTGCCAGCAGCCCATCCGGAGCGGGACTAAACATTCAGTACTTC. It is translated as CASSPSGAGLNIQYF.

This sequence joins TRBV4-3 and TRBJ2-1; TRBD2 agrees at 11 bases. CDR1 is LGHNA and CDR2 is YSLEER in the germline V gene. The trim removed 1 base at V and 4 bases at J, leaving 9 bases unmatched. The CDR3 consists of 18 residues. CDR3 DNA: TGCGCCAGCAGCCAAGGGGGACTAGCGGACGAAATGTACAATGAGCAGTTCTTC. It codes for CASSQGGLADEMYNEQFF.

The CDR3: CAISGAGGSNTEAFF. In DNA form, the CDR3 reads TGTGCCATCAGTGGGGCAGGGGGTTCGAACACTGAAGCTTTCTTT. J is TRBJ1-1 and V is TRBV10-3, with 7 bases matching TRBD1. The CDR3 has 15 residues. Germline V gives CDR1 ENHRY, CDR2 SYGVKD. V was clipped by 4 bases and J by 1 base; unmatched bases: 6.

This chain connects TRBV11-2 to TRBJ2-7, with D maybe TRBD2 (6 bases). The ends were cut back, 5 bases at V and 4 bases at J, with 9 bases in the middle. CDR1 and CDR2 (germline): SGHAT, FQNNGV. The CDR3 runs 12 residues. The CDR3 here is CASSRGIYEQYF. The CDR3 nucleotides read TGTGCCAGCAGCCGCGGGATATACGAGCAGTACTTC.

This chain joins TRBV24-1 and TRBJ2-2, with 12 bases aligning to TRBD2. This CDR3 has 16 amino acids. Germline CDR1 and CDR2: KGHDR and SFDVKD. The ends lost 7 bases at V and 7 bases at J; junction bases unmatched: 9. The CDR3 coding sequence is TGTGCCACCAGCCGAACTAGCGGGGGGCCGGGCGGGGAGCTGTTTTTT. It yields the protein CATSRTSGGPGGELFF.

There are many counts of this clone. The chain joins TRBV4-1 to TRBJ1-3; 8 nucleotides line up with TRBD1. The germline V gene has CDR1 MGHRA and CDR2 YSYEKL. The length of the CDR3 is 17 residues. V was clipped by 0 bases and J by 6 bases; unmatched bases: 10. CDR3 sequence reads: CASSQDPYSDRENTIYF. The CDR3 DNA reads TGCGCCAGCAGCCAAGATCCTTACTCGGACAGGGAAAACACCATATATTTT.